Listed below are T cell receptor beta chains from one sample, sequenced in a study of T cell responses to AZD1222 COVID-19 vaccine. Here immunoSEQ multiplex PCR was the method, and the copy in TCRdb shows in-frame clones only, minus some. The sample has 95,000 to 100,000 clones; 70% to 90% are singletons. The sample in question was peripheral blood, obtained on day 0 of AZD1222 vaccination. These receptors were collected from an adult in good health. Each CDR3 is given with its conserved first and last residue. The D gene is left open where the match is weak. Expanded clones are given a class, and other clones once, few, many or no size at all.

14	TRBV6-2/TRBV6-3	.	TRBJ1-1	.	TGTGCCAGCAGTAACCCGGGATTGAACACTGAAGCTTTCTTT	CASSNPGLNTEAFF
15	TRBV21-1	.	TRBJ2-1	.	TGTGCCAGCAGGAACGGGACAAGCTCCTACAATGAGCAGTTCTTC	CASRNGTSSYNEQFF
14	TRBV19	.	TRBJ1-1	TRBD1	TGTGCCAGTAGTACCCGGGACAGGGGGTGGGCAGCTTTCTTT	CASSTRDRGWAAFF
16	TRBV7-2	.	TRBJ1-4	TRBD1	TGTGCCAGCAGCCTAGGAGGAGGGACAGGAATGGAAAAACTGTTTTTT	CASSLGGGTGMEKLFF
13	TRBV6-5	.	TRBJ1-1	.	TGTGCCAGCAGTCCCTTCAAGAACACTGAAGCTTTCTTT	CASSPFKNTEAFF
13	TRBV7-3	.	TRBJ1-2	.	TGTGCCAGCAGCCCGAACCCCTTAATCGGCTACACCTTC	CASSPNPLIGYTF
18	TRBV7-9	.	TRBJ2-6	TRBD2	TGTGCCAGCAGTTTAGGGAGGGCTCTTGGCTCTGGGGCCAACGTCCTGACTTTC	CASSLGRALGSGANVLTF
15	TRBV3-1/TRBV3-2	once	TRBJ2-5	.	TGTGCCAGCAGCCAAGTGGGCTCGCAATGGGAGACCCAGTACTTC	CASSQVGSQWETQYF
14	TRBV5-5	.	TRBJ1-2	.	TGTGCCAGCAGCTTTGGCAGGGTGCTCGATGGCTACACCTTC	CASSFGRVLDGYTF
15	TRBV28	once	TRBJ2-7	.	TGTGCCAGCAGTCCTCCTGGGACATTTATCTACGAGCAGTACTTC	CASSPPGTFIYEQYF
17	TRBV27	.	TRBJ2-3	.	TGTGCCAGCAGTTTTTCGGTCCTCAGGGAGGGGGCAGATACGCAGTATTTT	CASSFSVLREGADTQYF
15	TRBV27	.	TRBJ1-6	.	TGTGCCAGCAGTTTACAAAGCTCCTATAATTCACCCCTCCACTTT	CASSLQSSYNSPLHF
15	TRBV7-9	.	TRBJ2-7	TRBD1	TGTGCCAGCAGCGTCACCGACAGGGGGAAGCACGAGCAGTACTTC	CASSVTDRGKHEQYF
17	TRBV11-2	once	TRBJ1-1	.	TGTGCCAGCAGCCCATTGGACCTAACGGTAATGAACACTGAAGCTTTCTTT	CASSPLDLTVMNTEAFF
15	TRBV5-5	.	TRBJ1-5	TRBD1	TGTGCCAGCAGTTACCTCGGACAGGGCAATCAGCCCCAGCATTTT	CASSYLGQGNQPQHF
14	TRBV10-3	.	TRBJ2-7	.	TGTGCCATCAGCCAACCGGGACAAAACTACGAGCAGTACTTC	CAISQPGQNYEQYF
17	TRBV27	.	TRBJ2-1	.	TGTGCCAGCAGTAGTGTATCGGCGGTAGGCTCCTACAATGAGCAGTTCTTC	CASSSVSAVGSYNEQFF
14	TRBV30	.	TRBJ2-3	TRBD2	TGTGCCTGGAGTGTAGGACTAGCCACAGATACGCAGTATTTT	CAWSVGLATDTQYF
15	TRBV10-3	.	TRBJ2-3	.	TGTGCCATCAGGGACTCAGGGGAAAGCACAGATACGCAGTATTTT	CAIRDSGESTDTQYF
17	TRBV11-3	.	TRBJ2-2	TRBD1	TGTGCCAGCAGCAAAAGGACAGGGGGCGCGGGAACCGGGGAGCTGTTTTTT	CASSKRTGGAGTGELFF
19	TRBV5-1	.	TRBJ2-2	TRBD2	TGCGCCAGCAGCTTGGCCCCCTTACTAGCGGGGGCCAGAGGCGGGGAGCTGTTTTTT	CASSLAPLLAGARGGELFF
16	TRBV18	.	TRBJ1-5	TRBD1	TGTGCCAGCTCAATCTCTCCGGGACAGGGTGTTCAGCCCCAGCATTTT	CASSISPGQGVQPQHF
14	TRBV4-1	.	TRBJ1-1	.	TGCGCCAGCCGAGGGCCACTGGTGAACACTGAAGCTTTCTTT	CASRGPLVNTEAFF
18	TRBV7-9	.	TRBJ1-1	TRBD1	TGTGCCAGCAGCCCAGACAGGGGGGGAAATTGGGGTAACACTGAAGCTTTCTTT	CASSPDRGGNWGNTEAFF
12	TRBV28	.	TRBJ2-7	.	TGTGCCAGCAGTGGGGGGCTTTACGAGCAGTACTTC	CASSGGLYEQYF
12	TRBV7-3	.	TRBJ1-5	.	TGTGCCAGCAGCTCCGTCGGGGGGCCCCAGCATTTT	CASSSVGGPQHF
15	TRBV15	once	TRBJ2-1	TRBD2	TGTGCCACCAGCAGAGGCGGGAGTTCCTACAATGAGCAGTTCTTC	CATSRGGSSYNEQFF
11	TRBV5-4	.	TRBJ2-1	.	TGTGCCAGCAGCTTCAGGGGTGAGCAGTTCTTC	CASSFRGEQFF
15	TRBV3-1/TRBV3-2	.	TRBJ1-4	.	TGTGCCAGCAGCCAAGATCCGGGGGGAAGGGAAAAACTGTTTTTT	CASSQDPGGREKLFF
15	TRBV7-9	few	TRBJ1-6	.	TGTGCCAGCAGCTTAGTCGGCAGGGTGAATTCACCCCTCCACTTT	CASSLVGRVNSPLHF
15	TRBV12-2	.	TRBJ1-1	.	TGTGCAAGTCGCTTAGCAGTAGGAATGAACACTGAAGCTTTCTTT	CASRLAVGMNTEAFF
15	TRBV4-2	.	TRBJ2-1	TRBD2	TGTGCCAGCAGCCCTAGGTTAGCGGGGGGGAGTGAGCAGTTCTTC	CASSPRLAGGSEQFF
13	TRBV7-9	.	TRBJ2-7	.	TGTGCCAGCAGCTTAGTAGTCTCCTACGAGCAGTACTTC	CASSLVVSYEQYF
13	TRBV5-8	.	TRBJ1-1	TRBD1	TGTGCCAGCAGCTTGGGGGACAGGGTGGACGCTTTCTTT	CASSLGDRVDAFF
16	TRBV7-2	.	TRBJ2-7	.	TGTGCCAGCAGCCTAGCAGGCAGACCCATCTCCTACGAGCAGTACTTC	CASSLAGRPISYEQYF
15	TRBV7-2	.	TRBJ1-5	TRBD1	TGTGCCAGCAGCTTAAGGGCAGGGGGAGATCAGCCCCAGCATTTT	CASSLRAGGDQPQHF
13	TRBV19	few	TRBJ2-2	.	TGTGCCAGTAGTAGGCAGAGGAACGGGGAGCTGTTTTTT	CASSRQRNGELFF
13	TRBV30	.	TRBJ1-1	.	TGTGCCTGGAGAGTCGGGGGGAACACTGAAGCTTTCTTT	CAWRVGGNTEAFF
12	TRBV10-3	.	TRBJ1-5	TRBD1	TGTGCCATCGGGACAGGGGGTCAGCCCCAGCATTTT	CAIGTGGQPQHF
13	TRBV2	.	TRBJ1-6	.	TGTGCCAGCAGCGACGGGACATTATCACCCCTCCACTTT	CASSDGTLSPLHF
14	TRBV19	.	TRBJ1-1	.	TGTGCCAGTAGTATAACGGGGGCTGGAACTGAAGCTTTCTTT	CASSITGAGTEAFF
16	TRBV5-1	.	TRBJ1-2	.	TGCGCCAGCAGCACCGGGACGGTGGGGTCTAACTATGGCTACACCTTC	CASSTGTVGSNYGYTF
12	TRBV5-6	.	TRBJ1-1	.	TGTGCCAGCAGCCTAACAGGGACTGGGGCTTTCTTT	CASSLTGTGAFF
17	TRBV28	.	TRBJ1-6	.	TGTGCCAGCAGTTTCTTTGCAGGGCCGAGGGTTAATTCACCCCTCCACTTT	CASSFFAGPRVNSPLHF
13	TRBV11-2	once	TRBJ2-7	.	TGTGCCAGCAGCTTAGGGGGAAGGAGGGAGCAGTACTTC	CASSLGGRREQYF
18	TRBV7-2	.	TRBJ1-6	TRBD1	TGTGCCAGCAGCTTAGTAGCGTTCGACAGGGATTCTAATTCACCCCTCCACTTT	CASSLVAFDRDSNSPLHF
15	TRBV5-5	.	TRBJ2-7	.	TGTGCCAGCAGCTTTGGTAGGACCGGAACCTACGAGCAGTACTTC	CASSFGRTGTYEQYF